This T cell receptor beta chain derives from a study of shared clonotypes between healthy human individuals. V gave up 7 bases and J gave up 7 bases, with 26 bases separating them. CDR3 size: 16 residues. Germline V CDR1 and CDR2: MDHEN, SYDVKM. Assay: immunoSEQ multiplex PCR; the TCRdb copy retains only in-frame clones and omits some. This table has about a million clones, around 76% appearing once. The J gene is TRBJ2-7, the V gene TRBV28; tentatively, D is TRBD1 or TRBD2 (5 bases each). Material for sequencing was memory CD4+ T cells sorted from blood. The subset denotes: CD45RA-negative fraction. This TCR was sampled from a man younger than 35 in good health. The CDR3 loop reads CASNRVGFGAAGEQYF. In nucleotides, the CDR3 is TGTGCCAGCAACCGAGTCGGTTTTGGGGCCGCGGGTGAGCAGTACTTC.